These T cell receptor beta chains were read from a single sample in a study of T cells after yellow fever vaccination. TCRdb redid the calling of the 5' RACE reads with MiXCR, one entry per CDR3 protein. Among 200,000 to 250,000 distinct CDR3 sequences listed, 6.9% were seen once. Sequencing was performed on CD4+ T cells sorted from PBMCs, taken 15 days after the yellow fever booster vaccination. The source of these receptors is a man aged 30 to 45 who received the YFV17D yellow fever vaccine. Both conserved end residues are part of each CDR3. Each record gives: J gene, V gene, D gene, clone size, CDR3 DNA, CDR3 protein. A D gene is named only where the DNA matches it firmly. Clone size is stated in some rows and not others, as once, few, many or a class when expanded.

>TRBJ2-1|TRBV5-1|TRBD2|few
TGCGCCAGCAGCCAGGGACTAGCGGTACCGGGGAATGAGCAGTTCTTC
CASSQGLAVPGNEQFF
>TRBJ2-2|TRBV24-1|TRBD1|few
TGTGCCACCAGCAGGACAGGGGATAACACCGGGGAGCTGTTTTTT
CATSRTGDNTGELFF
>TRBJ2-1|TRBV20-1|NA|many
TGCAGTCTGTTGGGGGCGGGAACCAATGAGCAGTTCTTC
CSLLGAGTNEQFF
>TRBJ2-1|TRBV3-1|TRBD2|NA
TGTGCCAGCAGGAACAGCGGGACGCACTACAATGAGCAGTTCTTC
CASRNSGTHYNEQFF
>TRBJ2-7|TRBV12-3/TRBV12-4|TRBD2|NA
TGTGCCAGCACCCCAGGCGGGAGGCCAGAGAACGAGCAGTACTTC
CASTPGGRPENEQYF
>TRBJ2-2|TRBV30|NA|few
TGTGCCTGGACCGAAAGGGGGACCGGGGAGCTGTTTTTT
CAWTERGTGELFF
>TRBJ2-1|TRBV10-3|NA|many
TGTGCCATCAGTGGCGGGGGCAAAGGTTGGGCGGGCTCCTACAATGAGCAGTTCTTC
CAISGGGKGWAGSYNEQFF
>TRBJ2-7|TRBV5-1|TRBD2|few
TGCGCCAGCAGTACAGCTCCTAGCGGGAGCTCCTACGAGCAGTACTTC
CASSTAPSGSSYEQYF
>TRBJ2-2|TRBV12-3/TRBV12-4|NA|NA
TGTGCCAGCAGTTTAATACAGTCTTACACCGGGGAGCTGTTTTTT
CASSLIQSYTGELFF
>TRBJ2-1|TRBV20-1|TRBD2|many
TGCAGTGCTGGGACTAGCGGGAGATACAATGAGCAGTTCTTC
CSAGTSGRYNEQFF
>TRBJ1-2|TRBV7-2|NA|many
TGTGCCAGCAGCTTAGACACTAACTATGGCTACACCTTC
CASSLDTNYGYTF
>TRBJ2-7|TRBV14|NA|few
TGTGCCAGCAGCCAAAAGCCCTCTGAGCAGTACTTC
CASSQKPSEQYF
>TRBJ2-3|TRBV7-8|NA|many
TGTGCCAGCAGCTCAGCCGGGACGCTCAGCACAGATACGCAGTATTTT
CASSSAGTLSTDTQYF
>TRBJ2-3|TRBV20-1|NA|NA
TGCAGTGCTAGCACCATATGGGATACGCAGTATTTT
CSASTIWDTQYF
>TRBJ1-1|TRBV15|NA|few
TGTGCCTCCCGGGGACCCCAGAACACTGAAGCTTTCTTT
CASRGPQNTEAFF
>TRBJ2-3|TRBV3-1|TRBD2|many
TGTGCCAGCAGCCAAGTCTGGCTAGCGGGAGGCGGGACAGATACGCAGTATTTT
CASSQVWLAGGGTDTQYF
>TRBJ2-2|TRBV4-3|TRBD2|many
TGCGCCAGCAGCCTACAAGGGCTAGCGGGCCTCAGGGGTACCGGGGAGCTGTTTTTT
CASSLQGLAGLRGTGELFF
>TRBJ2-7|TRBV7-8|TRBD1|many
TGTGCCACCCTCCCGGGACAGGCCCCCTACGAGCAGTACTTC
CATLPGQAPYEQYF
>TRBJ2-5|TRBV7-2|TRBD1|few
TGTGCCAGCAGCTTAGCAAGCGGGACAGGGGAGACCCAGTACTTC
CASSLASGTGETQYF
>TRBJ2-2|TRBV7-9|NA|few
TGTGCCAGCAGCTTAGGGGTCATCACCGGGGAGCTGTTTTTT
CASSLGVITGELFF
>TRBJ2-7|TRBV20-1|TRBD2|many
TGCAGTGCTCTTGGGCTAGCGGGAGGGTCATCGCGGAACGAGCAGTACTTC
CSALGLAGGSSRNEQYF
>TRBJ2-6|TRBV20-1|TRBD1|few
TGCAGTGCTAGACCCCCAGGGGGCTCCTCGTGGGGGGCCAACGTCCTGACTTTC
CSARPPGGSSWGANVLTF
>TRBJ2-2|TRBV5-6|TRBD1|many
TGTGCCAGCAGCCCCTTGGACAGGGATTCCGGGGAGCTGTTTTTT
CASSPLDRDSGELFF
>TRBJ2-1|TRBV3-1|NA|many
TGTGCCAGCAGCCAAAGGGACACCCTCTTCAATGAGCAGTTCTTC
CASSQRDTLFNEQFF
>TRBJ1-5|TRBV24-1|NA|NA
TGTGCCACCAGTGACAATACAGGGTCATCTCAGCCCCAGCATTTT
CATSDNTGSSQPQHF
>TRBJ2-5|TRBV7-2|NA|many
TGTGCCAGCAACATTCTCAGGGAGACCCAGTACTTC
CASNILRETQYF
>TRBJ2-2|TRBV18|NA|many
TGTGCCAGCTCCCTCGACTCGAACACCGGGGAGCTGTTTTTT
CASSLDSNTGELFF
>TRBJ2-5|TRBV5-5|NA|many
TGTGCCAGCAGCTTCGGGTACCAAGAGACCCAGTACTTC
CASSFGYQETQYF
>TRBJ2-5|TRBV12-3/TRBV12-4|NA|few
TGTGCCAGCAGTTTAATGGCGGGAATGGGGGGCCAAGAGACCCAGTACTTC
CASSLMAGMGGQETQYF
>TRBJ2-3|TRBV7-2|NA|few
TGTGCCAGCAGCCAACAGGGAGGGGGCACAGATACGCAGTATTTT
CASSQQGGGTDTQYF
>TRBJ2-5|TRBV7-2|NA|many
TGTGCCAGCAGCTTATCAGGGGCGCGTGAGACCCAGTACTTC
CASSLSGARETQYF
>TRBJ1-5|TRBV6-5|NA|few
TGTGCCAGCAGTTACTCCTCCGCGGGCGCGAATCAGCCCCAGCATTTT
CASSYSSAGANQPQHF
>TRBJ1-2|TRBV7-2|TRBD1|few
TGTGCCAGCAGCTTAGTGACAGGGGGTCGTGGCTACACCTTC
CASSLVTGGRGYTF
>TRBJ2-5|TRBV20-1|TRBD1|few
TGCAGTGCTATTCAGGGGGCCGGGGGAGTTTCCCGTACGTACTTC
CSAIQGAGGVSRTYF
>TRBJ2-7|TRBV11-2|NA|many
TGTGCCAGCAGCTTAGGTCAGCGCTCCTACGAGCAGTACTTC
CASSLGQRSYEQYF
>TRBJ2-7|TRBV6-5|NA|few
TGTGCCAGCAGTTATTTCCCCTCAGGGGAAAGATCCTACGAGCAGTACTTC
CASSYFPSGERSYEQYF
>TRBJ2-1|TRBV4-3|NA|NA
TGCGCCAGCAGCCAAGGTGGGGTTGGGGAGCAGTTCTTC
CASSQGGVGEQFF
>TRBJ1-6|TRBV7-9|NA|few
TGTGCCAGCAGCCCAACCCTGGGGGTCATCGATTCACCCCTCCACTTT
CASSPTLGVIDSPLHF
>TRBJ2-7|TRBV27|TRBD2|many
TGTGCCAGCAGTCGACTGGCGGGAGGGATCTACGAGCAGTACTTC
CASSRLAGGIYEQYF
>TRBJ2-6|TRBV9|NA|NA
TGTGCCAGCAGCGCATCTAGGGGGGCCCCTGGGGCCAACGTCCTGACTTTC
CASSASRGAPGANVLTF
>TRBJ1-5|TRBV12-3/TRBV12-4|NA|NA
TGTGCCAGCAGTATCGGACGGGAGAATCAGCCCCAGCATTTT
CASSIGRENQPQHF
>TRBJ1-6|TRBV27|NA|few
TGTGCCAGCAGTTTCCACCTCCTGCCAGGGAGGAATTCACCCCTCCACTTT
CASSFHLLPGRNSPLHF
>TRBJ2-2|TRBV6-1|NA|few
TGTGCCAGCAGCGTAGGGGTGCTAACCGGGGAGCTGTTTTTT
CASSVGVLTGELFF
>TRBJ2-3|TRBV29-1|NA|few
TGCAGCGGCCGACAGGGAGGTGGTGCGGATACGCAGTATTTT
CSGRQGGGADTQYF
>TRBJ2-1|TRBV29-1|TRBD1|many
TGCAGCGTTATGAATGTGGTGGGACAGGGCTACAATGAGCAGTTCTTC
CSVMNVVGQGYNEQFF
>TRBJ1-5|TRBV20-1|TRBD1|many
TGCAGTGCAACGACAGGGCTGAGCAATCAGCCCCAGCATTTT
CSATTGLSNQPQHF
>TRBJ1-1|TRBV10-3|TRBD1|many
TGTGCCATCAGTTTAGACAGGGGGCTTACTGAAGCTTTCTTT
CAISLDRGLTEAFF
>TRBJ2-7|TRBV6-1|TRBD1|few
TGTGCCAGCAGTGAACAGGCAGGGGGCAACGAGCAGTACTTC
CASSEQAGGNEQYF
>TRBJ2-7|TRBV6-2/TRBV6-3|TRBD2|NA
TGTGACAGCAGTTATAGGACTAGCTCCTACGAGCAGTACTTC
CDSSYRTSSYEQYF
>TRBJ2-2|TRBV19|NA|many
TGTGCCAGTAGCGCTCAGGGCGGCACCGGGGAGCTGTTTTTT
CASSAQGGTGELFF
>TRBJ2-1|TRBV7-9|NA|many
TGTGCCAGCAACCCCCTGTATCGAGGGATCAATGAGCAGTTCTTC
CASNPLYRGINEQFF
>TRBJ1-2|TRBV29-1|NA|few
TGCAGCGTTTATGGGATTCGGGACTATGGCTACACCTTC
CSVYGIRDYGYTF
>TRBJ2-1|TRBV12-3/TRBV12-4|NA|many
TGTGCCAGCAGTTCAGGGACTAGAGGGGGCCGAAAGCAGTTCTTC
CASSSGTRGGRKQFF